This is a list of T cell receptor beta chains from one sample in a study of T-cell reconstitution after alpha-beta-depleted transplantation in children. TCRdb analysed the PCR reads with MiXCR anew, one entry per CDR3 protein. This sample has 420,000 or so distinct CDR3 sequences; under 13% occur once, and the top ten carry nearly 5.5%. Specimen: PBMCs from the stem cell graft donor, collected from the stem cell graft. These receptors all come from a human donor who donated a stem cell graft to a child with acute myeloid leukemia. The CDR3 runs from the conserved cysteine through the conserved F or W. D genes are given only for firm matches. Expanded clones get a size class; other rows say once, few or many, or leave the size out.

v_gene	j_gene	d_gene	abundance	CDR3aa	CDR3nt
TRBV20-1	TRBJ1-5	TRBD1	few	CSARDWRTGDRQPQHF	TGCAGTGCTAGAGATTGGAGAACAGGGGATCGACAGCCCCAGCATTTT
TRBV11-2	TRBJ1-2	.	many	CASSLGGTTNYGYTF	TGTGCCAGCAGCTTAGGAGGGACAACTAACTATGGCTACACCTTC
TRBV11-3	TRBJ2-2	.	many	CASSFRSNTGELFF	TGTGCCAGCAGCTTCAGGTCGAACACCGGGGAGCTGTTTTTT
TRBV4-1	TRBJ2-1	.	few	CASSTGTQYNEQFF	TGCGCCAGCAGCACCGGGACCCAATACAATGAGCAGTTCTTC
TRBV20-1	TRBJ2-3	TRBD2	.	CSARSLLAGGSTDTQYF	TGCAGTGCTAGGAGCTTACTAGCGGGGGGAAGCACAGATACGCAGTATTTT
TRBV10-3	TRBJ2-3	TRBD2	.	CAITPTSADTQYF	TGTGCCATCACGCCGACTAGCGCCGATACGCAGTATTTT
TRBV4-1	TRBJ1-4	.	many	CASGTTSLFF	TGCGCCAGCGGAACGACATCACTGTTTTTT
TRBV7-2	TRBJ2-3	TRBD2	.	CASSLNSGGASDTQYF	TGTGCCAGCAGCCTTAATAGCGGGGGGGCCTCAGATACGCAGTATTTT
TRBV15	TRBJ2-5	TRBD1	.	CGTSRTDRRQETQYF	TGTGGCACCAGCAGAACGGACAGGCGCCAAGAGACCCAGTACTTC
TRBV2	TRBJ2-1	TRBD1	few	CASRGDRGNEQFF	TGTGCCAGCAGGGGGGACAGGGGGAATGAGCAGTTCTTC
TRBV11-2	TRBJ2-5	.	few	CASSSPPLSGGIGKETQYF	TGTGCCAGCAGCTCCCCCCCTCTGAGCGGAGGCATAGGGAAAGAGACCCAGTACTTC
TRBV5-1	TRBJ2-2	TRBD1	.	CASSRGQANTGELFF	TGCGCCAGCAGCCGAGGACAGGCGAACACCGGGGAGCTGTTTTTT
TRBV5-1	TRBJ1-2	.	few	CASSPKGGVEGYTF	TGCGCCAGCAGCCCAAAGGGAGGGGTCGAGGGCTACACCTTC
TRBV6-1	TRBJ2-7	TRBD2	.	CASRRGGYEQYF	TGTGCCAGCAGACGGGGGGGGTACGAGCAGTACTTC
TRBV29-1	TRBJ2-7	TRBD1	few	CSVEDGTESSYEQYF	TGCAGCGTTGAAGATGGGACAGAAAGCTCCTACGAGCAGTACTTC
TRBV4-3	TRBJ1-2	.	few	CASSQDWGGWGGYTF	TGCGCCAGCAGCCAAGATTGGGGAGGCTGGGGTGGCTACACCTTC
TRBV19	TRBJ2-3	.	.	CASNNLGTDTQYF	TGTGCCAGTAATAATCTGGGCACAGATACGCAGTATTTT
TRBV20-1	TRBJ2-2	.	few	CSAREEGNTGELFF	TGCAGTGCTAGGGAGGAGGGGAACACCGGGGAGCTGTTTTTT
TRBV21-1	TRBJ2-3	.	many	CASSKPRTYSRTDTQYF	TGTGCCAGCAGCAAACCCAGGACTTATTCTCGCACAGATACGCAGTATTTT
TRBV27	TRBJ2-1	.	few	CASSSQFLSSYNEQFF	TGTGCCAGCAGTTCCCAATTCTTAAGCTCCTACAATGAGCAGTTCTTC
TRBV5-4	TRBJ2-3	.	few	CASSSDQSSADTQYF	TGTGCCAGCAGCTCCGACCAGTCTAGCGCAGATACGCAGTATTTT
TRBV20-1	TRBJ2-2	TRBD2	.	CCVLAGGPRNSGELFF	TGCTGTGTTTTGGCGGGAGGGCCGAGAAACTCCGGGGAGCTGTTTTTT
TRBV20-1	TRBJ2-7	.	.	CSARDSQGGVFAYEQYF	TGCAGTGCTAGAGATTCTCAGGGGGGCGTCTTTGCCTACGAGCAGTACTTC
TRBV7-9	TRBJ2-7	.	.	CASSDHSYEQYF	TGTGCCAGCAGCGACCACTCCTACGAGCAGTACTTC
TRBV20-1	TRBJ2-5	.	few	CSAQGSGQETQYF	TGCAGTGCACAGGGATCGGGCCAAGAGACCCAGTACTTC
TRBV20-1	TRBJ2-1	TRBD2	few	CSAGLASNEQFF	TGCAGTGCAGGACTAGCGAGCAATGAGCAGTTCTTC
TRBV7-6	TRBJ2-5	TRBD1	many	CASSSRTGGKETQYF	TGTGCCAGCAGCTCCCGGACAGGGGGAAAAGAGACCCAGTACTTC
TRBV24-1	TRBJ2-1	TRBD2	.	CATSGGTSGHNEQFF	TGTGCCACCAGTGGCGGGACTAGCGGGCACAATGAGCAGTTCTTC
TRBV7-2	TRBJ2-7	TRBD2	.	CASSFGLAGAAYEQYF	TGTGCCAGCAGCTTTGGGCTAGCGGGAGCGGCCTACGAGCAGTACTTC
TRBV18	TRBJ2-1	.	.	CASSPPRQGSFYNEQFF	TGTGCCAGCTCACCACCCCGTCAAGGGTCCTTCTACAATGAGCAGTTCTTC
TRBV20-1	TRBJ1-3	.	few	CSARDPRSGNTIYF	TGCAGTGCTAGAGATCCGAGATCTGGAAACACCATATATTTT
TRBV4-3	TRBJ1-1	TRBD1	.	CASSQDPHRGQGRAFF	TGCGCCAGCAGCCAAGATCCCCACAGGGGGCAGGGGCGGGCTTTCTTT
TRBV5-1	TRBJ2-3	.	many	CASSSDRSTQYF	TGCGCCAGCAGTTCAGACAGGTCCACGCAGTATTTT
TRBV30	TRBJ2-5	.	.	CAWSDRETQYF	TGTGCCTGGAGTGACAGAGAGACCCAGTACTTC
TRBV20-1	TRBJ2-3	TRBD2	.	CSARDDSSGRGDTQYF	TGCAGTGCTAGAGATGACAGTAGCGGGAGGGGAGATACGCAGTATTTT
TRBV5-5	TRBJ2-2	TRBD1	.	CASSPPGQGVNTGELFF	TGTGCCAGCAGCCCTCCGGGACAGGGAGTGAACACCGGGGAGCTGTTTTTT
TRBV7-2	TRBJ1-1	.	once	CASSISLVGGTEAFF	TGTGCCAGCAGCATATCACTGGTGGGGGGCACTGAAGCTTTCTTT
TRBV5-6	TRBJ2-5	.	.	CASSPEDGVTQYF	TGTGCCAGCAGCCCGGAGGACGGCGTGACCCAGTACTTC
TRBV18	TRBJ1-6	.	few	CASSPLDRGNSPLHF	TGTGCCAGCTCACCACTGGACAGAGGGAATTCACCCCTCCACTTT
TRBV4-1	TRBJ2-5	TRBD2	few	CASSSSGSGEQETQYF	TGCGCCAGCTCATCCTCTGGTAGCGGGGAACAAGAGACCCAGTACTTC
TRBV6-5	TRBJ2-7	TRBD2	many	CASSYSTSGFTNYEQYF	TGTGCCAGCAGTTACTCAACTAGCGGGTTTACCAACTACGAGCAGTACTTC
TRBV2	TRBJ1-3	TRBD1	.	CASSPTPGQGTSGNTIYF	TGTGCCAGCAGTCCTACCCCTGGACAGGGGACCTCTGGAAACACCATATATTTT
TRBV11-1	TRBJ2-3	TRBD2	.	CASSSGTSSNTDTQYF	TGTGCCAGCAGCTCTGGGACTAGCTCAAACACAGATACGCAGTATTTT
TRBV20-1	TRBJ2-1	.	many	CSARDPGVSYNEQFF	TGCAGTGCTAGAGACCCGGGGGTCTCCTACAATGAGCAGTTCTTC
TRBV29-1	TRBJ2-7	TRBD2	.	CSVGTSGPYEQYF	TGCAGCGTGGGGACTAGCGGCCCCTACGAGCAGTACTTC
TRBV29-1	TRBJ2-5	.	.	CSVLDPHGETQYF	TGCAGCGTACTAGACCCTCACGGGGAGACCCAGTACTTC
TRBV10-3	TRBJ1-5	.	many	CAISESTAGRHQPQHF	TGTGCCATCAGTGAGTCGACCGCGGGGAGGCATCAGCCCCAGCATTTT
TRBV28	TRBJ2-3	TRBD1	.	CASRGRQGRGTDTQYF	TGTGCCAGCAGGGGGAGACAGGGAAGGGGCACAGATACGCAGTATTTT
TRBV20-1	TRBJ1-5	.	few	CSAREHQDPKGNQPQHF	TGCAGTGCTAGAGAACACCAGGACCCTAAGGGCAATCAGCCCCAGCATTTT
TRBV5-1	TRBJ2-1	TRBD2	.	CASSGLTSGSSYNEQFF	TGCGCCAGCAGCGGACTGACTAGCGGGAGCTCCTACAATGAGCAGTTCTTC
TRBV7-8	TRBJ2-5	TRBD2	few	CASSLRPAGAQETQYF	TGTGCCAGCAGCTTACGTCCAGCGGGGGCGCAAGAGACCCAGTACTTC
TRBV7-2	TRBJ2-1	.	.	CASSLDTTAEQFF	TGTGCCAGCAGCTTAGACACCACCGCTGAACAGTTCTTC
TRBV3-1	TRBJ2-7	.	few	CASSQDPGPYEQYF	TGTGCCAGCAGCCAAGATCCAGGGCCCTACGAGCAGTACTTC